The present TCR beta chain was sequenced within a study of blood T cells in healthy people across ages. About the research overall: The template switching approach captured approximately one barcoded beta molecule for every two T cells. Study-wide results and caveats: While age rose, TCR beta diversity per million T cells dropped in a roughly linear way.

The ends lost 3 bases at V and 0 bases at J; junction bases unmatched: 2. Germline V gene sequence: CDR1 LGHNA, CDR2 YNFKEQ. CDR3 length: 15 residues. Primers used in a second PCR of about 7 to 11 cycles were a sample-barcoded 5' primer and a J-beta primer mix. Each TCR beta cDNA got a 12-nucleotide random molecular identifier. TCRdb reanalysed the 5' RACE reads using MiXCR and keeps one entry per CDR3 protein. The sample records 600,000 to 1,000,000 distinct CDR3 sequences, roughly 50% being singletons. About this clonotype: Its antigen is unknown.

The chain is built from TRBV4-2 and TRBJ2-7; 10 bases fit TRBD2. Sequences were obtained from blood. The receptor was isolated from a man aged 25 to 45 in good health. CDR3 sequence (DNA): TGTGCCAGCAGCCACGGGACTAGCGACTCCTACGAGCAGTACTTC. This sequence encodes CASSHGTSDSYEQYF.